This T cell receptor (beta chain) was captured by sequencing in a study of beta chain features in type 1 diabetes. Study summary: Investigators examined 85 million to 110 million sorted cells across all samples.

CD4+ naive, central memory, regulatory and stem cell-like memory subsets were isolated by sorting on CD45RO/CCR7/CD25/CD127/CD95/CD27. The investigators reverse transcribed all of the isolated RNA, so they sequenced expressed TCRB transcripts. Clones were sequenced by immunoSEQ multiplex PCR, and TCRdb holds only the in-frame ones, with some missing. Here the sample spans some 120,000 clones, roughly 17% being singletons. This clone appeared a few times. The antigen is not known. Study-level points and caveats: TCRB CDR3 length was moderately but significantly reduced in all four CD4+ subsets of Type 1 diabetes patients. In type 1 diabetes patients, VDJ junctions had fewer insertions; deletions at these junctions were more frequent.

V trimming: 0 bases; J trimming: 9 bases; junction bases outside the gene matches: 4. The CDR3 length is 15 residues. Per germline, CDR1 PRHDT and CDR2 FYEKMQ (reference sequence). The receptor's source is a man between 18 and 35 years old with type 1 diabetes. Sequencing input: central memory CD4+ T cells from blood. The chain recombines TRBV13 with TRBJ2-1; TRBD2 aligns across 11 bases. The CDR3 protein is CASSLGLAGGVEQFF. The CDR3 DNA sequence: TGTGCCAGCAGCTTAGGCCTAGCGGGAGGTGTTGAGCAGTTCTTC.